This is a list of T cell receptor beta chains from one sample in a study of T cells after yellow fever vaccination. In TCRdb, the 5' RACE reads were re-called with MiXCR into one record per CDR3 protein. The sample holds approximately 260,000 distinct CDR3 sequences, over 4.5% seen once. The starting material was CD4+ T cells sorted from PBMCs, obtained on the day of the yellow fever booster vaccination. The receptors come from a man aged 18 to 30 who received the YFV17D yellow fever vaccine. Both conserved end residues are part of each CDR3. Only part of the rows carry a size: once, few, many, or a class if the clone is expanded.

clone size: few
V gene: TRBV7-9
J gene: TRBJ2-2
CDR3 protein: CASRLQGAGELFF

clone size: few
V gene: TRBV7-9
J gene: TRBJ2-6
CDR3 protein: CASSRTKTDTGGPGANVLTF

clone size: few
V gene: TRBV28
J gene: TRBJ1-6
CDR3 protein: CASTARDRGYYSPLHF

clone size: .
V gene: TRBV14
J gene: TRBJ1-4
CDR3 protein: CASSQGLWRNEKLFF

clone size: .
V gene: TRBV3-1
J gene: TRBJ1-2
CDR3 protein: CASSLARWYGYTF

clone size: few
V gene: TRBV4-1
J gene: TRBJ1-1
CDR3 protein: CASSRAWVSGRGNTEAFF

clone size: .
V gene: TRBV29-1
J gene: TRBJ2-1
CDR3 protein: CSVDSGGARNEQFF

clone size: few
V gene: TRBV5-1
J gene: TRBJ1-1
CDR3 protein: CASSFTQGTEAFF

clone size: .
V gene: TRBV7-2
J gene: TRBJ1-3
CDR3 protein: CASSLNRAPGGNTIYF

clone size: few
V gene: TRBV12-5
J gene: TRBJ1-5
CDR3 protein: CASGLVRGGGVYSNQPQHF

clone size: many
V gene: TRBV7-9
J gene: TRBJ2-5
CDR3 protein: CASGSQGQETQYF

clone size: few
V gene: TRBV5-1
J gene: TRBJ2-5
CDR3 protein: CASSLATRVAETQYF

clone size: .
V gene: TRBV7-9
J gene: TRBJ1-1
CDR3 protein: CASSLVSGVGTEAFF

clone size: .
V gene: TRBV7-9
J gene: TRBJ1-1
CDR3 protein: CASRPSLNTEAFF

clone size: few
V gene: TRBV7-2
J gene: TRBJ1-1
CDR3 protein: CASSPRLNTEAFF

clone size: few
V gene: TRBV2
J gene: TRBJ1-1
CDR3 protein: CASSKGRATEAFF

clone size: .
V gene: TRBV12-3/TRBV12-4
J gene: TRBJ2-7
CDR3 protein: CASRGGQESSYEQYF

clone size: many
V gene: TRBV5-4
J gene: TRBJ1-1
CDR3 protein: CASSLDKGAPAFF

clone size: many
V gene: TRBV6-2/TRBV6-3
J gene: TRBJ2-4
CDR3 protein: CASVAGPFQVIQYF

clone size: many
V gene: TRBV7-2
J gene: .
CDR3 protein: CASSLGLAGRETQYF

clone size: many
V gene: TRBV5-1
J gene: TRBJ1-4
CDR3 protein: CASSAIGEKLFF

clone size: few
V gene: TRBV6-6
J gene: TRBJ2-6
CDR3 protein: CASSYPQGTPSGANVLTF

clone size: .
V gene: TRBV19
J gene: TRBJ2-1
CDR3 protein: CASSIRRGAGNEQFF

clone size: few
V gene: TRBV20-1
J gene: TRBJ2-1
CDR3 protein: CSARRDTGGVDEQFF

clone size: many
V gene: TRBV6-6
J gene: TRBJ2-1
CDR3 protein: CASNPGQGVNEQFF

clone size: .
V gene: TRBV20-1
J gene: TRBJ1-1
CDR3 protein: CSARVGNSNTEAFF

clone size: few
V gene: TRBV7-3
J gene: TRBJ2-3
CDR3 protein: CASSQTGPGQGADTQYF

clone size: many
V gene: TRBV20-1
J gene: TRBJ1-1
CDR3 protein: CSARDPRAGTEAFF

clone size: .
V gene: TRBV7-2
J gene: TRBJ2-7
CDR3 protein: CASSRGGGPSYEQYF

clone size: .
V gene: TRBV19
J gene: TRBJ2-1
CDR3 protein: CASSIPFRDSLYNEQFF

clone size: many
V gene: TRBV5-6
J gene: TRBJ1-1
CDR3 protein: CASSPGDRQNTEAFF

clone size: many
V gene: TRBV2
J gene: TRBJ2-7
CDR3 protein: CASPGEGVLPYEQYF

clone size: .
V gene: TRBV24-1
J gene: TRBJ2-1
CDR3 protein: CATSAGVLSSYNEQFF

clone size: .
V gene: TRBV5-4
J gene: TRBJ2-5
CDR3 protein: CASSPLAGSGQETQYF

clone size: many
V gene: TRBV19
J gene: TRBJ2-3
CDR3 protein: CASTIAGFRTDTQYF

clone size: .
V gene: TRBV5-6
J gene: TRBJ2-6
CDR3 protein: CASKQDRAGANVLTF

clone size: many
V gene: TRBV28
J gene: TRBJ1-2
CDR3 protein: CASSTPRNYGYTF

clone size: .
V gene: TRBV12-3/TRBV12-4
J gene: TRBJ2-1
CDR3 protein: CASTLGGDGALNEQFF

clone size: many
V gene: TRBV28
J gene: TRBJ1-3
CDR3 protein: CASLGANSGNTIYF

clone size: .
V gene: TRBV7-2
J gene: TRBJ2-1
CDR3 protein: CASSQTGVEQFF

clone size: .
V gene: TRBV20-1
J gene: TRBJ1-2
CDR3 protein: CSARLWVEDGYTF

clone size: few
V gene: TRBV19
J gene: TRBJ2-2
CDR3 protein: CASKIRGLNTGELFF

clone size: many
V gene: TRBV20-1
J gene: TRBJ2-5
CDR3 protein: CSARGGETQYF

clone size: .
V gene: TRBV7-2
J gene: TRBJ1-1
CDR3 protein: CASSSDRRAEAFF

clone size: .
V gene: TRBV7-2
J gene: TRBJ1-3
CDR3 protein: CASSPDTLGNYNGNTIYF

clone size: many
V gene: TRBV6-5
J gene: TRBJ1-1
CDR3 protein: CASIDTGGPNTEAFF

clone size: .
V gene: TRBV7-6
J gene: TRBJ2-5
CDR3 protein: CASSLDRAETQYF

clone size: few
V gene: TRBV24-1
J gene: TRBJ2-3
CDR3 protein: CAIGGRTSGTDTQYF

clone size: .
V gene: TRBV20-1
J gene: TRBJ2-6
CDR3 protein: CSASAFSGANVLTF

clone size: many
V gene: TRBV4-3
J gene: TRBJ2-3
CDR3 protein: CASSPGGGTGATDTQYF

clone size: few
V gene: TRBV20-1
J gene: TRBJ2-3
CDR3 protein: CSARSSGAGDTQYF

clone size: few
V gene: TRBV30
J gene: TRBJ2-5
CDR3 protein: CAWRDGGRGGPLKETQYF

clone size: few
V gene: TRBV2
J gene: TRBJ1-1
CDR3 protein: CASSEGVTTEAFF

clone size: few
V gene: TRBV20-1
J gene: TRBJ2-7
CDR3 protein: CSAIRSYEQYF

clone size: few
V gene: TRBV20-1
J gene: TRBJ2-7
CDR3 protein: CSASTSGGGSYEQYF